This T cell receptor (beta chain) was retrieved from a study of T cells after yellow fever vaccination. This clonotype was picked up many times. Germline lookup yields CDR1 SQVTM and CDR2 ANQGSEA. The length of the CDR3 is 13 residues. V lost 3 bases, J lost 7 bases, and 13 bases lay in between. TCRdb reprocessed the 5' RACE reads via MiXCR and lists one record per CDR3 protein. The table has under 55,000 distinct CDR3 sequences, 6.5% to 8% seen once. The material sequenced was CD8+ T cells not binding an NS4B(214-222) dextramer, sorted from PBMCs, taken 35 to 50 days after the first yellow fever vaccination. The clonotype comes from a man aged 18-30 years who received the YFV17D yellow fever vaccine. The J gene is TRBJ2-1, the V gene TRBV29-1; D tentatively reads TRBD1 or TRBD2 (5 bases each). The CDR3 loop reads CSVEWGIWNEQFF. The DNA of the CDR3 is TGCAGCGTTGAGTGGGGGATTTGGAATGAGCAGTTCTTC.